A single sample gave rise to the 2 T cell receptor beta chains below, sequenced in a study of Graves' ophthalmopathy and Graves' hyperthyroidism. Amplifying from RNA transcripts, the study obtained TCR beta CDR3 regions. In the first round, RT-PCR was carried out with HTBI primers, and a multiplex PCR formed the second round. TCRdb itself ran the multiplex PCR reads through MiXCR, one entry per CDR3 protein. The repertoire holds hundreds of thousands of distinct CDR3 sequences, with over 20% as singletons. The sequencing sample was made of peripheral blood. Source of these receptors: a woman aged 18 to 35 with stable Graves' hyperthyroidism. Some clones in this sample may be carry-over from other donors' samples.

This clonotype was seen repeatedly, ten times or more. This sequence joins TRBV10-1 and TRBJ1-1; 7 bases agree with TRBD1. This CDR3 spans 13 amino acids. Germline lookup yields CDR1 WNHNN and CDR2 SYGVQD (reference sequence). Losses at the gene ends were 4 bases for V and 5 bases for J; bases not matched to a gene: 4. The CDR3 nucleotides are TGCGCCAGCAGTGCGAACAGGGGAACTGAAGCTTTCTTT. The encoded protein is CASSANRGTEAFF.

This clonotype came up a few times. The gene calls are TRBV11-2 and TRBJ1-3; D might be TRBD1 (5 bases). V lost 1 base and J lost 4, with 17 bases in between. The length of the CDR3 is 17 residues. Germline CDR1 reads SGHAT; CDR2 reads FQNNGV. DNA of the CDR3: TGTGCCAGCAGCTTAGTGGGGGGTTCGCATGGCGGAAACACCATATATTTT. Amino acids: CASSLVGGSHGGNTIYF.